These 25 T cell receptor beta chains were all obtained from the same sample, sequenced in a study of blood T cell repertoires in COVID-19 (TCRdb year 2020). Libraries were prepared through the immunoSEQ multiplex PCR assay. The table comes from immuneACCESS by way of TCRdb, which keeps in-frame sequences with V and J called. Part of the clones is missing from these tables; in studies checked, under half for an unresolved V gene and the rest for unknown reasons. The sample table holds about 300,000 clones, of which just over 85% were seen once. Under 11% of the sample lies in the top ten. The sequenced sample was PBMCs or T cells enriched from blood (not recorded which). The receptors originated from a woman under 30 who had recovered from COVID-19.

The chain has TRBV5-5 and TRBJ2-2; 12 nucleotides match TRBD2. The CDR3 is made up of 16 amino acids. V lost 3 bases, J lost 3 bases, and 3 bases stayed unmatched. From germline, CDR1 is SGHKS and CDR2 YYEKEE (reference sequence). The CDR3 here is CASSSTSGRYTGELFF. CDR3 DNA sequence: TGTGCCAGCAGCTCAACTAGCGGGAGGTACACCGGGGAGCTGTTTTTT.

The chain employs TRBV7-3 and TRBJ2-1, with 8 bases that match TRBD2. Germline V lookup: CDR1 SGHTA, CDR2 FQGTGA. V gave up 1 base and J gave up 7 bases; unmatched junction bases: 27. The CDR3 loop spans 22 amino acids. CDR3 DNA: TGTGCCAGCAGCTTAAGATCCCCGGTCAGCGGGGGACCTCACCTCGTTTTTAATGAGCAGTTCTTC. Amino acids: CASSLRSPVSGGPHLVFNEQFF.

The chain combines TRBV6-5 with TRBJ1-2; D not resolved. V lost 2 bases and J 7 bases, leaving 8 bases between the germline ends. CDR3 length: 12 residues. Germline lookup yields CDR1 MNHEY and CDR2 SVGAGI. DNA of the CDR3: TGTGCCAGCAGTTACGGGCAGGCTGGCTACACCTTC. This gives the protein CASSYGQAGYTF.

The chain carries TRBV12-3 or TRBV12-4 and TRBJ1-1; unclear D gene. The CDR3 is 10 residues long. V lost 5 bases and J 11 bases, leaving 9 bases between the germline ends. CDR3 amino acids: CASSINGAFF. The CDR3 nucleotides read TGTGCCAGCAGTATCAACGGTGCTTTCTTT.

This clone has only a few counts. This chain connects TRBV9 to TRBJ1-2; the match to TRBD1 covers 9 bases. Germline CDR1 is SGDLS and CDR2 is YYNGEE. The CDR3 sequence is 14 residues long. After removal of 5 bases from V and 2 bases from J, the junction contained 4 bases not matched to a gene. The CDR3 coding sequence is TGTGCCAGCAGAATGGGGACAGGGAACTATGGCTACACCTTC. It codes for CASRMGTGNYGYTF.

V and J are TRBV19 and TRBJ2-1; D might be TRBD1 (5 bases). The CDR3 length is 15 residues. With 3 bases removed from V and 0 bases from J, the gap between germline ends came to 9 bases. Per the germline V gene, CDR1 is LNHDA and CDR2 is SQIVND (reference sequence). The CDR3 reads CASSMTVYSYNEQFF. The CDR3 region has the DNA TGTGCCAGTAGTATGACAGTCTACTCCTACAATGAGCAGTTCTTC.

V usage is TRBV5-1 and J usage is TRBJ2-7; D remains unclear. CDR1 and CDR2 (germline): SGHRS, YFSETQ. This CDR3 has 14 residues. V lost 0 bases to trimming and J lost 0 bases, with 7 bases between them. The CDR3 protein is CASSLGHNSYEQYF. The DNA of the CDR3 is TGCGCCAGCAGCTTGGGACACAACTCCTACGAGCAGTACTTC.

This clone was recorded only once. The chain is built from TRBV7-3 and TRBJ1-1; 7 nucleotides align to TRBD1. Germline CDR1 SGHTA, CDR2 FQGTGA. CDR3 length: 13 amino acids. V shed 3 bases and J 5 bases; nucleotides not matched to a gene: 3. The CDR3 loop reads CASSFGQETEAFF. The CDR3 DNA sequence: TGTGCCAGCAGCTTCGGACAGGAGACTGAAGCTTTCTTT.

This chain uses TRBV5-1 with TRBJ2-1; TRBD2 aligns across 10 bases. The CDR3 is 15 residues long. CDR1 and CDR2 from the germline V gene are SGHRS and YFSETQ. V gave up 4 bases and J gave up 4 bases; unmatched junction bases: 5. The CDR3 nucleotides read TGCGCCAGCAGCCCCGGGACTAGCGCTTACAATGAGCAGTTCTTC. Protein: CASSPGTSAYNEQFF.

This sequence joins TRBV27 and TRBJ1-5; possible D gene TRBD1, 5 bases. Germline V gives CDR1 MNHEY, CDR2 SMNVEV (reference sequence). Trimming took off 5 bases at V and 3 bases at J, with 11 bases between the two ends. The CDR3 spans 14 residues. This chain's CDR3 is CASSPEGLNQPQHF. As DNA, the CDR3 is TGTGCCAGCAGTCCGGAGGGGCTCAATCAGCCCCAGCATTTT.

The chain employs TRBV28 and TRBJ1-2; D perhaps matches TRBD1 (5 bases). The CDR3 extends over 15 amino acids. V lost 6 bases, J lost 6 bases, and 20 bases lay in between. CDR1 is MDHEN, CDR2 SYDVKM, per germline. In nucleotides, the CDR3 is TGTGCCAGCAGGGGGGGGACCTTTTTGGCGCATGGCTACACCTTC. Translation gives CASRGGTFLAHGYTF.

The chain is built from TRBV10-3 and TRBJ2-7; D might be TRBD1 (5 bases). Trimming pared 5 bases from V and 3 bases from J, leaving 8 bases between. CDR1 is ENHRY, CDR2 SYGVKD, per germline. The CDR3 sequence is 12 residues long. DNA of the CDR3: TGTGCCATCAGTCCCGACAGCTACGAGCAGTACTTC. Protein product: CAISPDSYEQYF.

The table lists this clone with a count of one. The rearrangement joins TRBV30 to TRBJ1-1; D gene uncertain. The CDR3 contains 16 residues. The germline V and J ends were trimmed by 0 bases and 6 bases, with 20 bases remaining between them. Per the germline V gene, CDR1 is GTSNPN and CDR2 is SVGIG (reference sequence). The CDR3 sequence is CAWSVLSTAGRPEAFF. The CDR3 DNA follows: TGTGCCTGGAGTGTTCTTAGTACGGCAGGCCGGCCTGAAGCTTTCTTT.

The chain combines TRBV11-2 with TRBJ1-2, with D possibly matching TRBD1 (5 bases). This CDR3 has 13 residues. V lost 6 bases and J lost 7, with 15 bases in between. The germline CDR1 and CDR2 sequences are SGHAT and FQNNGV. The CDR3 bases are TGTGCCAGCAGTCTGGGGGGACTAGGTGGCTACACCTTC. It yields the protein CASSLGGLGGYTF.

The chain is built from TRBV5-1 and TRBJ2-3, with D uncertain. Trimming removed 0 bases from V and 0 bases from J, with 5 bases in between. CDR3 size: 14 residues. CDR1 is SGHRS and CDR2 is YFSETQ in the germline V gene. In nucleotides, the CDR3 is TGCGCCAGCAGCTTGGACAGTAGCACAGATACGCAGTATTTT. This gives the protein CASSLDSSTDTQYF.

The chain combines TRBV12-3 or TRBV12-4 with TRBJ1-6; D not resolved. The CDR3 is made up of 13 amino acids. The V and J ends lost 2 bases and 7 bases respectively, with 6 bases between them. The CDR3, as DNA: TGTGCCAGCAGTTTAAGGGAGAATTCACCCCTCCACTTT. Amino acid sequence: CASSLRENSPLHF.

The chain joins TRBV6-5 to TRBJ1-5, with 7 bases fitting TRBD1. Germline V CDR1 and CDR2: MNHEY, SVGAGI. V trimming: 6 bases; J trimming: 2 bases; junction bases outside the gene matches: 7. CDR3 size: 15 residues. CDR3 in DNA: TGTGCCAGCAGCATTACAGGGGAAGGCAATCAGCCCCAGCATTTT. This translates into CASSITGEGNQPQHF.

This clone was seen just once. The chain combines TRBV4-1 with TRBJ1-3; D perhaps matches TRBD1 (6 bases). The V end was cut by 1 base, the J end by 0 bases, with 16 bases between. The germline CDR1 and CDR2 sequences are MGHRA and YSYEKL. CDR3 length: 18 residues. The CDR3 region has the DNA TGCGCCAGCAGCCAAGGAAGGGCAGGGGTCCTCTCTGGAAACACCATATATTTT. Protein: CASSQGRAGVLSGNTIYF.

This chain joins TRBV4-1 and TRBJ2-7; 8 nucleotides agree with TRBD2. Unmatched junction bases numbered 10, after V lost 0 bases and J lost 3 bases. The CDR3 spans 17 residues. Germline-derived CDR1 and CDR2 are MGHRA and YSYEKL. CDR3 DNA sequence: TGCGCCAGCAGCCAAGAATCCCACACGGGAGGGGTCTACGAGCAGTACTTC. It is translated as CASSQESHTGGVYEQYF.

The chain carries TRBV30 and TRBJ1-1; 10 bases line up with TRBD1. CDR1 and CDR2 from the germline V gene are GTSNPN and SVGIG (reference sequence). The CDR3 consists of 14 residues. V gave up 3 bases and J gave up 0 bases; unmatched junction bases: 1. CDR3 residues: CAWRTGGLNTEAFF. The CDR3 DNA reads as TGTGCCTGGAGGACAGGGGGCTTGAACACTGAAGCTTTCTTT.

The CDR3 loop reads CASSPLLDSDGYTF. The CDR3 region has the DNA TGTGCCAGCTCACCACTGCTGGACAGTGATGGCTACACCTTC. The J gene is TRBJ1-2, the V gene TRBV18; perhaps TRBD1 as D (6 bases). Germline CDR1 KGHSH, CDR2 LQKENI. V lost 1 base, J lost 6 bases, and 12 bases lay in between. CDR3 length equals 14 residues.

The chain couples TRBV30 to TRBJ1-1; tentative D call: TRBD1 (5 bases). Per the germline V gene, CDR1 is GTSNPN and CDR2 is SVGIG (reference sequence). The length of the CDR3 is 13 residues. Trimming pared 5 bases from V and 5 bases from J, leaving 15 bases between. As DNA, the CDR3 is TGTGCCTGGGCCCTTCAGGGAGGGACTGAAGCTTTCTTT. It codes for CAWALQGGTEAFF.

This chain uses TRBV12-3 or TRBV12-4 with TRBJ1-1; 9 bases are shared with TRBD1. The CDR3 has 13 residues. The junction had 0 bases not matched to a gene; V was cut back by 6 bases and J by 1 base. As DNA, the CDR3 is TGTGCCAGCAGGGGACAGGGGAACACTGAAGCTTTCTTT. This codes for CASRGQGNTEAFF.

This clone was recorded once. The CDR3 coding sequence is TGTGCCTGTACCCCAGGGATTACAGATACGCAGTATTTT. Translating gives CACTPGITDTQYF. J is TRBJ2-3 and V is TRBV30; D may be TRBD1 (5 bases). Germline-derived CDR1 and CDR2 are GTSNPN and SVGIG (reference sequence). Trimming pared 6 bases from V and 3 bases from J, leaving 13 bases between. The CDR3 runs to 13 residues. Full variable domain (outside the CDR3, taken from reference TRBV30 and TRBJ2-3): SQTIHQWPATLVQPVGSPLSLECTVEGTSNPNLYWYRQAAGRGLQLLFYSVGIGQISSEVPQNLSASRPQDRQFILSSKKLLLSDSGFYLCACTPGITDTQYFGPGTRLTVL.

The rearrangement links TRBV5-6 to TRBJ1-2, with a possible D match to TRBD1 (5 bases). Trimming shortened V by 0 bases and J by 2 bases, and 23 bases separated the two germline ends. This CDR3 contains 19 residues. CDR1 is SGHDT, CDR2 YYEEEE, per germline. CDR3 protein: CASSLANGKTATRNYGYTF. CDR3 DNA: TGTGCCAGCAGCTTGGCCAATGGGAAGACAGCAACCCGAAACTATGGCTACACCTTC.